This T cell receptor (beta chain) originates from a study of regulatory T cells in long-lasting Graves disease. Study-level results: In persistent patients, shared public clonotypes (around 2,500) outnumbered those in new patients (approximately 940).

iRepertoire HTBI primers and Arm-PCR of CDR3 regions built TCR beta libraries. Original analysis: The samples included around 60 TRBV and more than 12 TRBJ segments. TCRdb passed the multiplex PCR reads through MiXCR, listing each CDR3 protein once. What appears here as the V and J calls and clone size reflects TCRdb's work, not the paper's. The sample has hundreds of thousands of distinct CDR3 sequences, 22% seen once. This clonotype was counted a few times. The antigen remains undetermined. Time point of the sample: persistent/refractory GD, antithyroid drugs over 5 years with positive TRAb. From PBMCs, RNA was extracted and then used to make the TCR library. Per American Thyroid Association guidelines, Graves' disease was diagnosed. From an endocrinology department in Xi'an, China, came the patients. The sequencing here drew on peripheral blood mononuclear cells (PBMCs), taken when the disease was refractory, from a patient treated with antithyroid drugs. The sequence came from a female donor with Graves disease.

CDR3 region: CASSATREQYF. CDR3 DNA: TGTGCCAGCAGCGCTACCCGGGAGCAGTACTTC. This chain joins TRBV7-9 and TRBJ2-7; D gene uncertain. Trimming pared 5 bases from V and 7 bases from J, leaving 9 bases between. Looked up from germline, CDR1 is SEHNR and CDR2 is FQNEAQ (reference sequence). The CDR3 is 11 residues long.